One and the same sample provided the 19 T cell receptor beta chains below, sequenced in a study of blood T cell repertoires in COVID-19. TCRdb keeps only in-frame clones here, not all; method: immunoSEQ multiplex PCR. The repertoire includes a few hundred thousand clones, 80% to 90% of them detected once, and approximately 1% sits in the top ten. What was sequenced was PBMCs or T cells enriched from blood (not recorded which). The receptor source for this set is a man in his late teens or twenties who had recovered from COVID-19.

V gene TRBV24-1 combines with J gene TRBJ2-1, with 11 bases aligning to TRBD1. Germline V gives CDR1 KGHDR, CDR2 SFDVKD. Trimming at V came to 5 bases and at J to 10 bases, leaving 6 bases not matched to a gene. The CDR3 has 14 amino acids. The CDR3 is CATSGGTGGREQFF. DNA of the CDR3: TGTGCCACCAGTGGCGGGACAGGGGGGCGGGAGCAGTTCTTC.

The chain couples TRBV6-2 or TRBV6-3 to TRBJ2-7; TRBD2 is a possible D gene (5 bases). The J call may not be correct, given that the DNA end is closer to TRBJ2-1. Germline CDR1 reads MNHEY; CDR2 reads SVGEGT. CDR3 length: 15 residues. CDR3 in DNA: TGTGCCAGCAGTCTACCAAGTGAGGGAGTCGATGAGCAGTTCTTC. This encodes CASSLPSEGVDEQFF.

V is TRBV20-1 and J is TRBJ2-1; D remains ambiguous. There are 15 residues in the CDR3. Trimming left V 3 bases short and J 0 bases short, with 12 bases between. CDR1 is DFQATT and CDR2 is SNEGSKA in the germline V gene (reference sequence). The CDR3 DNA follows: TGCAGTGCTAGTCATCCGATCAGCTCCTACAATGAGCAGTTCTTC. Translated, it gives CSASHPISSYNEQFF.

The CDR3 sequence: CASRYFTVNTGELFF. CDR3 DNA sequence: TGTGCCAGCCGGTATTTTACCGTGAACACCGGGGAGCTGTTTTTT. J is TRBJ2-2 and V is TRBV2; the D is unclear. Deletions cut 8 bases from V and 1 base from J, with 14 bases between. This CDR3 spans 15 amino acids. The germline gives CDR1 SNHLY, CDR2 FYNNEI.

The chain couples TRBV19 to TRBJ2-7, with D maybe TRBD2 (5 bases). The CDR3 has 14 residues. In germline, CDR1 is LNHDA, CDR2 SQIVND (reference sequence). Between the trimmed V and J ends, which lost 6 bases and 3 bases, there was a span of 15 bases. CDR3 DNA sequence: TGTGCCAGTAGCCCGGACTTAGAATACTACGAGCAGTACTTC. This sequence encodes CASSPDLEYYEQYF.

This clone was detected once. V gene TRBV12-5 combines with J gene TRBJ2-1; weak D call: TRBD2 (6 bases). This CDR3 comprises 16 residues. Germline V gene data show CDR1 as LGHNT and CDR2 as FRNRAP. Trimming cost V 2 bases and J 6 bases, with 17 bases left between them. This CDR3 reads CASGLSGGMLVNEQFF. DNA of the CDR3: TGTGCTAGTGGTTTGTCGGGCGGGATGCTCGTCAATGAGCAGTTCTTC. Complete variable domain (other parts from reference TRBV12-5 and TRBJ2-1): DARVTQTPRHKVTEMGQEVTMRCQPILGHNTVFWYRQTMMQGLELLAYFRNRAPLDDSGMPKDRFSAEMPDATLATLKIQPSEPRDSAVYFCASGLSGGMLVNEQFFGPGTRLTVL.

This CDR3 is CASSTDRARGNIQYF. The CDR3 DNA sequence: TGTGCCAGCAGCACCGACAGGGCGCGAGGAAACATTCAGTACTTC. The chain carries TRBV7-9 and TRBJ2-4; 7 nucleotides match TRBD1. The junction had 10 bases not matched to a gene; V was cut back by 5 bases and J by 6 bases. The CDR3 has 15 residues. CDR1 is SEHNR and CDR2 is FQNEAQ in the germline V gene (reference sequence).

CDR3 nucleotides: TGTGCCAGCAGTTTCGGGGGGATAAGACCCCAGCATTTT. This translates into CASSFGGIRPQHF. The chain is built from TRBV28 and TRBJ1-5; a weak D match, TRBD1 (5 bases). Germline V CDR1 and CDR2: MDHEN, SYDVKM. Trimming cost V 3 bases and J 10 bases, with 13 bases left between them. This CDR3 comprises 13 residues.

This clone was found once. This chain links TRBV5-1 with TRBJ1-5; D call uncertain. The CDR3 runs 14 residues. The V and J ends lost 3 bases and 4 bases respectively, with 11 bases between them. Germline V gene data show CDR1 as SGHRS and CDR2 as YFSETQ. CDR3 coding DNA: TGCGCCAGCAGCTCCGGGTCCATGAATCAGCCCCAGCATTTT. The encoded protein is CASSSGSMNQPQHF.

The chain couples TRBV24-1 to TRBJ1-2; 9 nucleotides line up with TRBD1. The V and J ends lost 3 bases and 6 bases, in that order; junction bases with no gene match: 10. The CDR3 has 16 residues. CDR1 is KGHDR and CDR2 is SFDVKD in the germline V gene. CDR3 loop: CATSDGTGTGWDGYTF. In DNA form, the CDR3 reads TGTGCCACCAGTGATGGGACGGGGACAGGGTGGGATGGCTACACCTTC.

The J gene is TRBJ2-1, the V gene TRBV10-2, with 16 bases matching TRBD2. The CDR3 is made up of 17 amino acids. The V segment lost 4 bases and the J segment 14 bases; nucleotides outside the gene matches: 14. Germline CDR1 is WSHSY and CDR2 is SAAADI. The CDR3 DNA is TGCGCCAGCAGTGCGAACTTTGGGACTAGCGGGGGGGCCGGAGAGTTCTTC. This gives the protein CASSANFGTSGGAGEFF.

The chain links TRBV2 to TRBJ2-7; 8 nucleotides align to TRBD1. The CDR3 is 12 residues long. Germline V gene lookup returns CDR1 SNHLY and CDR2 FYNNEI. V trimming: 11 bases; J trimming: 5 bases; junction bases outside the gene matches: 8. The CDR3 bases are TGTGCCGGAAGGACAGGGCATAACGAGCAGTACTTC. Translation: CAGRTGHNEQYF.

The chain combines TRBV7-2 with TRBJ1-1, with D maybe TRBD1 (5 bases). In germline, CDR1 is SGHTA, CDR2 FQGNSA. V lost 3 bases, J lost 10 bases, and 15 bases lay in between. This CDR3 has 13 residues. Here the CDR3 reads CASSFAGGDLAFF. DNA for the CDR3: TGTGCCAGCAGCTTCGCGGGGGGGGACCTAGCTTTCTTT.

The V and J genes are TRBV14 and TRBJ2-2; 7 bases map to TRBD1. CDR1 SGHDN and CDR2 FVKESK come from the germline V gene. V dropped 8 bases and J dropped 7; count of bases not matched to a gene: 13. The CDR3 has 15 amino acids. In DNA, the CDR3 is TGTGCCAGCCACACCGGGACAGCACTTGACGGGGAGCTGTTTTTT. It translates to CASHTGTALDGELFF. The full variable domain, rest sourced from reference TRBV14 and TRBJ2-2, is EAGVTQFPSHSVIEKGQTVTLRCDPISGHDNLYWYRRVMGKEIKFLLHFVKESKQDESGMPNNRFLAERTGGTYSTLKVQPAELEDSGVYFCASHTGTALDGELFFGEGSRLTVL.

CDR3 sequence reads: CATSGGSGTPKRGNQPQHF. CDR3 nucleotides: TGTGCCACCAGCGGAGGTTCCGGGACTCCTAAGAGGGGCAATCAGCCCCAGCATTTT. J is TRBJ1-5 and V is TRBV15; TRBD1 is a possible D gene (5 bases). Trimming stripped 5 bases from V and 2 bases from J, with 25 bases between. Looked up from germline, CDR1 is LNHNV and CDR2 is YYDKDF (reference sequence). The CDR3 is made up of 19 amino acids.

Remarks on this clone: Other DNA sequences in the same sample also yield this CDR3. This chain joins TRBV18 and TRBJ2-2; 8 bases align to TRBD1. The germline gives CDR1 KGHSH, CDR2 LQKENI. This CDR3 spans 15 amino acids. V lost 3 bases and J lost 1; bases outside the gene matches: 1. The CDR3 protein is CASSPGTGNTGELFF. CDR3 sequence (DNA): TGTGCCAGCTCACCCGGGACAGGGAACACCGGGGAGCTGTTTTTT.

The chain joins TRBV7-9 to TRBJ1-1; 7 bases align to TRBD1. The length of the CDR3 is 17 residues. Germline lookup yields CDR1 SEHNR and CDR2 FQNEAQ (reference sequence). Germline trimming cut 3 bases from V and 1 base from J; bases unmatched to any gene: 11. CDR3: CASSFDRAPPPNTEAFF. The CDR3 DNA follows: TGTGCCAGCAGCTTTGACAGGGCCCCACCACCGAACACTGAAGCTTTCTTT.

The chain's CDR3 is CASSGGQGYNEQFF. Written as DNA, the CDR3 is TGTGCCAGCAGCGGGGGACAGGGCTACAATGAGCAGTTCTTC. This sequence joins TRBV9 and TRBJ2-1, with 9 bases that match TRBD1. V shed 3 bases and J 3 bases; nucleotides not matched to a gene: 1. CDR1 and CDR2 from the germline V gene are SGDLS and YYNGEE. The CDR3 is 14 amino acids.

This clone has a single count. V gene TRBV9 combines with J gene TRBJ2-3; possibly TRBD2 for D (6 bases). Trimming shortened V by 7 bases and J by 1 base, and 16 bases separated the two germline ends. The length of the CDR3 is 15 residues. Per germline, CDR1 SGDLS and CDR2 YYNGEE. Here the CDR3 DNA reads TGTGCCAGCTCCCGAACGGGGGAGCGCACAGATACGCAGTATTTT. Its translation: CASSRTGERTDTQYF. Full variable domain (outside the CDR3, taken from reference TRBV9 and TRBJ2-3): DSGVTQTPKHLITATGQRVTLRCSPRSGDLSVYWYQQSLDQGLQFLIQYYNGEERAKGNILERFSAQQFPDLHSELNLSSLELGDSALYFCASSRTGERTDTQYFGPGTRLTVL.